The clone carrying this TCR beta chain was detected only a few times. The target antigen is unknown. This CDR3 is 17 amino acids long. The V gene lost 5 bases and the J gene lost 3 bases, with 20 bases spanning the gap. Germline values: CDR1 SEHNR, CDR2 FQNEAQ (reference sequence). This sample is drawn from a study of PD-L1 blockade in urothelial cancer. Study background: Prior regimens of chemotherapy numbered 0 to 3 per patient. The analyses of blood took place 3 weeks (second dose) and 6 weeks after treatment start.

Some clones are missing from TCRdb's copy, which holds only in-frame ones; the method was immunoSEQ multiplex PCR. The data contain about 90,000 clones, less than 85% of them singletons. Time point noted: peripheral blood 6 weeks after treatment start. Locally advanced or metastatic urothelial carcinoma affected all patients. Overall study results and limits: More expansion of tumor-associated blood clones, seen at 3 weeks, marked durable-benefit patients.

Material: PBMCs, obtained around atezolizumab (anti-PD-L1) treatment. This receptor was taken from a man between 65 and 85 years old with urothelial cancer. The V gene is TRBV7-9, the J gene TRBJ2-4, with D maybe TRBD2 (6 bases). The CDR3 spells CASSAKVGGDDKNIQYF. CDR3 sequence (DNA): TGTGCCAGCAGCGCAAAGGTTGGAGGGGACGACAAAAACATTCAGTACTTC. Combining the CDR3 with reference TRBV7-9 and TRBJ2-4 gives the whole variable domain DTGVSQNPRHKITKRGQNVTFRCDPISEHNRLYWYRQTLGQGPEFLTYFQNEAQLEKSRLLSDRFSAERPKGSFSTLEIQRTEQGDSAMYLCASSAKVGGDDKNIQYFGAGTRLSVL.